This T cell receptor (beta chain) was sequenced during a study of identical twins. CDR3 length equals 16 residues. Per germline, CDR1 DFQATT and CDR2 SNEGSKA (reference sequence). V was pared by 2 bases and J by 1 base, with 15 bases between. In this sample, this clonotype turned up a few times. Via MiXCR, TCRdb re-called the 5' RACE reads, giving one row per CDR3 protein. This table holds around 450,000 distinct CDR3 sequences, approximately 14% found once. This sample also appeared in a second study, on yellow fever vaccine responses in identical twins. This second study notes: Twins reportedly appeared to share part of their vaccine T cell response while keeping part individual.

The TCR comes from a woman under 30 in good health. Material: CD4+ T cells sorted from blood. The chain links TRBV20-1 to TRBJ1-3, with D maybe TRBD1 (6 bases). As DNA, the CDR3 is TGCAGTGCTAGAAGGTCGTTTACAGGGTCTGGAAACACCATATATTTT. Amino acid sequence: CSARRSFTGSGNTIYF.